The 32 T cell receptor beta chains reported below all come from one sample, sequenced in a study of blood T cell repertoires in COVID-19. The data were produced by immunoSEQ multiplex PCR, yet TCRdb's version contains in-frame clones alone and is incomplete. The data contain around 230,000 clones, 65% to 90% of them singletons. The sequencing input was peripheral blood. Receptors originate from a man between 50 and 59 years old with COVID-19, enrolled during active disease.

In this sample, this clone turned up a few times. This chain uses TRBV5-1 with TRBJ2-3; 12 bases map to TRBD2. Germline V gene data show CDR1 as SGHRS and CDR2 as YFSETQ. The junction had 11 bases not matched to a gene; V was cut back by 4 bases and J by 11 bases. The CDR3 totals 15 residues. This chain's CDR3 is CASSDLAGGAIGQYF. The CDR3 region has the DNA TGCGCCAGCAGCGACCTAGCGGGAGGGGCGATAGGGCAGTATTTT.

This clone was detected only a few times. Other DNA sequences of this sample code for an identical CDR3. V is TRBV12-3 or TRBV12-4 and J is TRBJ1-5, with D perhaps matching TRBD1 (5 bases). The V gene lost 1 base and the J gene lost 7 bases, with 8 bases spanning the gap. The CDR3 is made up of 13 amino acids. CDR3 region: CASSLGRVQPQHF. CDR3 nucleotide sequence: TGTGCCAGCAGTTTAGGCAGGGTCCAGCCCCAGCATTTT.

The V call is TRBV19, the J call TRBJ1-1, with TRBD1 matching 9 bases. The CDR3 totals 14 residues. Germline CDR1 reads LNHDA; CDR2 reads SQIVND (reference sequence). V was pared by 5 bases and J by 5 bases, with 6 bases of the junction left unmatched. In nucleotides, the CDR3 is TGTGCCAGTAGTCCGGGACAGGGTTGGACTGAAGCTTTCTTT. Its protein product is CASSPGQGWTEAFF.

The rearrangement links TRBV11-2 to TRBJ2-7; 8 bases are a match to TRBD2. Germline V CDR1 and CDR2: SGHAT, FQNNGV. The CDR3 length is 14 residues. V lost 3 bases, J lost 1 base, and 2 bases stayed unmatched. The CDR3 sequence: CASSFSGTSYEQYF. The CDR3 DNA is TGTGCCAGCAGCTTTAGCGGGACGTCCTACGAGCAGTACTTC. Together with reference TRBV11-2 and TRBJ2-7, the CDR3 gives the full variable domain: EAGVAQSPRYKIIEKRQSVAFWCNPISGHATLYWYQQILGQGPKLLIQFQNNGVVDDSQLPKDRFSAERLKGVDSTLKIQPAKLEDSAVYLCASSFSGTSYEQYFGPGTRLTVT.

This clone was found once. CDR3 sequence: CASSQGQGIEKLFF. Here the CDR3 DNA reads TGTGCCAGCAGCCAAGGACAGGGTATCGAAAAACTGTTTTTT. This chain connects TRBV6-2 or TRBV6-3 to TRBJ1-4; 8 positions match TRBD1. The CDR3 sequence is 14 residues long. Germline CDR1 MNHEY, CDR2 SVGEGT. The junction had 8 bases not matched to a gene; V was cut back by 6 bases and J by 8 bases.

This chain uses TRBV4-1 with TRBJ1-5; D is ambiguous. Trimming pared 5 bases from V and 2 bases from J, leaving 10 bases between. Germline V gene data show CDR1 as MGHRA and CDR2 as YSYEKL. The CDR3 has 14 amino acids. The CDR3 loop reads CASSAITGNQPQHF. In DNA form, the CDR3 reads TGCGCCAGCAGCGCGATTACGGGCAATCAGCCCCAGCATTTT.

This clone was seen a few times. The V gene is TRBV2, the J gene TRBJ2-7, with a possible D match to TRBD2 (5 bases). Germline assignment: CDR1 SNHLY and CDR2 FYNNEI. There are 12 residues in the CDR3. Deletions cut 6 bases from V and 4 bases from J, with 10 bases between. CDR3 coding DNA: TGTGCCAGCAGGCGGGTCGGGTACGAGCAGTACTTC. Translated: CASRRVGYEQYF.

The chain links TRBV12-2 to TRBJ2-5; the table calls TRBD2, which could not be checked here. TRBV12-2 is classified as a pseudogene. CDR3 length: 17 residues. The CDR3 here is CASRRGTSGRYKETQYF. The DNA for the CDR3 is TGTGCAAGTCGCCGTGGGACTAGCGGGAGGTATAAGGAGACCCAGTACTTC.

The CDR3 is CASSLVQGFTDTQYF. The CDR3 bases are TGTGCCAGCAGCTTGGTTCAGGGTTTCACAGATACGCAGTATTTT. The chain couples TRBV11-2 to TRBJ2-3; TRBD1 is a possible D gene (5 bases). Trimming stripped 3 bases from V and 2 bases from J, with 12 bases between. This CDR3 contains 15 residues. Germline V gene lookup returns CDR1 SGHAT and CDR2 FQNNGV.

The rearrangement uses TRBV15 and TRBJ1-1; D gene uncertain. The CDR3 has 16 residues. V was clipped by 4 bases and J by 5 bases, with 20 bases between them. Per germline, CDR1 LNHNV and CDR2 YYDKDF (reference sequence). CDR3 amino acids: CATSIGGVGRKTEAFF. CDR3 in DNA: TGTGCCACCAGCATTGGTGGTGTGGGCAGAAAAACTGAAGCTTTCTTT.

The chain couples TRBV7-6 to TRBJ1-4; TRBD1 aligns across 8 bases. CDR1 and CDR2 from the germline V gene are SGHVS and FNYEAQ. This CDR3 has 15 amino acids. Trimming took 2 bases from V and 4 from J; bases not matched to a gene: 3. CDR3 amino acids: CASSLRQGINEKLFF. The DNA for the CDR3 is TGTGCCAGCAGCTTACGACAGGGGATTAATGAAAAACTGTTTTTT.

This chain connects TRBV7-3 to TRBJ2-3, with no clear D. Trimming took 2 bases from V and 0 from J, leaving 9 bases between them. The CDR3 covers 15 residues. CDR1 is SGHTA, CDR2 FQGTGA, per germline. The CDR3 here is CASSLVRSSTDTQYF. The CDR3 nucleotides read TGTGCCAGCAGCTTAGTGAGGTCCAGCACAGATACGCAGTATTTT.

Only one count was recorded for this clone. The V and J genes are TRBV5-1 and TRBJ2-7; 8 bases line up with TRBD2. V was clipped by 1 base and J by 2 bases; unmatched bases: 5. Germline CDR1 is SGHRS and CDR2 is YFSETQ. This CDR3 has 15 residues. The CDR3 nucleotides read TGCGCCAGCAGCTTGTTGGCGGGAGGACCCTACGAGCAGTACTTC. Translated: CASSLLAGGPYEQYF.

J is TRBJ1-1 and V is TRBV12-5; D unclear. CDR3 length: 13 residues. V dropped 8 bases and J dropped 1 base, with 11 bases sitting between them. Germline CDR1 LGHNT, CDR2 FRNRAP. CDR3 region: CASRQNTNTEAFF. DNA for the CDR3: TGTGCTAGTCGCCAGAACACGAACACTGAAGCTTTCTTT.

The V gene is TRBV7-9, the J gene TRBJ1-4; 7 bases line up with TRBD1. V was clipped by 1 base and J by 7 bases; unmatched bases: 15. CDR1 is SEHNR, CDR2 FQNEAQ, per germline (reference sequence). The CDR3 spans 18 residues. The CDR3 here is CASSLVTGADPGGEKLFF. The DNA for the CDR3 is TGTGCCAGCAGCTTAGTTACAGGGGCGGATCCCGGCGGTGAAAAACTGTTTTTT.

The chain employs TRBV18 and TRBJ1-1; 7 nucleotides line up with TRBD1. V trimming: 5 bases; J trimming: 0 bases; junction bases outside the gene matches: 9. Looked up from germline, CDR1 is KGHSH and CDR2 is LQKENI. The CDR3 is made up of 16 amino acids. Written as DNA, the CDR3 is TGTGCCAGCTCAACAAGACAGGGAGGAATGAACACTGAAGCTTTCTTT. Translation gives CASSTRQGGMNTEAFF. Full variable domain (remainder filled in from reference TRBV18 and TRBJ1-1): NAGVMQNPRHLVRRRGQEARLRCSPMKGHSHVYWYRQLPEEGLKFMVYLQKENIIDESGMPKERFSAEFPKEGPSILRIQQVVRGDSAAYFCASSTRQGGMNTEAFFGQGTRLTVV.

The J gene is TRBJ2-5, the V gene TRBV12-3 or TRBV12-4; D might be TRBD2 (6 bases). The CDR3 covers 13 residues. Trimming stripped 3 bases from V and 2 bases from J, with 7 bases between. DNA for the CDR3: TGTGCCAGCAGTTTTCGGGGGCAAGAGACCCAGTACTTC. This encodes CASSFRGQETQYF.

The chain recombines TRBV3-1 (or the pseudogene TRBV3-2) with TRBJ1-1; possible D gene TRBD1, 6 bases. This CDR3 is built from 14 residues. The germline V and J ends were trimmed by 7 bases and 1 base, with 13 bases remaining between them. The V gene's germline CDR1 is LGHDT and CDR2 YNNKEL (reference sequence). Here the CDR3 DNA reads TGTGCCAGCACAACTAGGGGGTGGAACACTGAAGCTTTCTTT. This gives the protein CASTTRGWNTEAFF.

The V gene is TRBV7-8, the J gene TRBJ2-7; possibly TRBD1 for D (6 bases). The CDR3 runs to 14 residues. The V gene's germline CDR1 is SGHVS and CDR2 FQNEAQ. Between the trimmed V and J ends, which lost 2 bases and 3 bases, there was a span of 11 bases. The chain's CDR3 is CASSLSHRDYEQYF. DNA for the CDR3: TGTGCCAGCAGCTTATCGCACAGGGACTACGAGCAGTACTTC.

The chain recombines TRBV19 with TRBJ1-1; 8 bases agree with TRBD1. The CDR3 is made up of 13 amino acids. Germline V gives CDR1 LNHDA, CDR2 SQIVND (reference sequence). The trim removed 5 bases at V and 8 bases at J, leaving 7 bases unmatched. CDR3 coding DNA: TGTGCCAGTAGTGGACAGGGTAAGGGGGAAGCTTTCTTT. Amino acids: CASSGQGKGEAFF.

This clone came up once. V gene TRBV19 combines with J gene TRBJ2-3; possible D gene TRBD2, 6 bases. This CDR3 has 14 residues. Trimming took off 4 bases at V and 0 bases at J, with 8 bases between the two ends. CDR1 and CDR2 from the germline V gene are LNHDA and SQIVND (reference sequence). The CDR3 nucleotides are TGTGCCAGTAGTACAAGCGGGAGCACAGATACGCAGTATTTT. It yields the protein CASSTSGSTDTQYF.

This clone appeared a single time. The chain is built from TRBV27 and TRBJ2-3, with D unresolved. CDR3 length equals 16 residues. The germline V and J ends were trimmed by 5 bases and 4 bases, with 19 bases remaining between them. Germline CDR1 MNHEY, CDR2 SMNVEV (reference sequence). Here the CDR3 DNA reads TGTGCCAGCAGTCTGAACGGCTACTCGAGGTCAGATACGCAGTATTTT. The encoded protein is CASSLNGYSRSDTQYF.

V and J are TRBV5-1 and TRBJ2-7, with 10 positions matching TRBD1. The trim removed 3 bases at V and 6 bases at J, leaving 21 bases unmatched. The V gene's germline CDR1 is SGHRS and CDR2 YFSETQ. The CDR3 loop spans 19 amino acids. CDR3 in DNA: TGCGCCAGCAGCTCTCGGCCGTGGTCGGTCGGACAGGGGGGTTTCGAGCAGTACTTC. Translation: CASSSRPWSVGQGGFEQYF.

The chain carries TRBV6-2 or TRBV6-3 and TRBJ2-2, with 9 bases matching TRBD1. The CDR3 is 20 amino acids. The germline CDR1 and CDR2 sequences are MNHEY and SVGEGT. The V segment lost 6 bases and the J segment 1 base; nucleotides outside the gene matches: 18. As DNA, the CDR3 is TGTGCCAGCAGCCCTAAAACACCCGTCGGGACAGGGTGGAACACCGGGGAGCTGTTTTTT. It specifies CASSPKTPVGTGWNTGELFF.

This chain connects TRBV19 to TRBJ2-2; D is unclear. Trimming removed 7 bases at V and 0 bases at J, with 12 bases between. The germline V gene has CDR1 LNHDA and CDR2 SQIVND (reference sequence). The CDR3 has 15 amino acids. In DNA form, the CDR3 reads TGTGCCAGTACCCCCGGAGCCTCGAACACCGGGGAGCTGTTTTTT. Its translation: CASTPGASNTGELFF.

A few counts support this clone. This chain uses TRBV7-9 with TRBJ1-6, with D possibly being TRBD1 (6 bases). The CDR3 is 17 amino acids. Germline V gene data show CDR1 as SEHNR and CDR2 as FQNEAQ (reference sequence). V lost 3 bases and J 7 bases, leaving 19 bases between the germline ends. The CDR3 protein is CASSFLPGETENSPLHF. CDR3 coding DNA: TGTGCCAGCAGCTTTCTCCCAGGGGAGACGGAGAATTCACCCCTCCACTTT.

The chain has TRBV5-4 and TRBJ2-1; TRBD2 matches at 11 bases. The V segment lost 0 bases and the J segment 2 bases; nucleotides outside the gene matches: 4. The CDR3 totals 17 residues. From germline, CDR1 is SGHNT and CDR2 YYREEE (reference sequence). The CDR3 region is CASSLEGTSGAYNEQFF. As DNA, the CDR3 is TGTGCCAGCAGCTTGGAGGGGACTAGCGGCGCCTACAATGAGCAGTTCTTC. Filled out from reference TRBV5-4 and TRBJ2-1, the complete variable domain reads ETGVTQSPTHLIKTRGQQVTLRCSSQSGHNTVSWYQQALGQGPQFIFQYYREEENGRGNFPPRFSGLQFPNYSSELNVNALELDDSALYLCASSLEGTSGAYNEQFFGPGTRLTVL.

This clone has only a few counts. The CDR3 loop reads CASSSVGTDSYEQYF. CDR3 bases: TGCGCCAGCAGCTCAGTCGGGACAGACTCCTACGAGCAGTACTTC. V usage is TRBV5-1 and J usage is TRBJ2-7; 7 bases agree with TRBD1. CDR3 length equals 15 residues. Looked up from germline, CDR1 is SGHRS and CDR2 is YFSETQ. V lost 3 bases and J lost 0; bases outside the gene matches: 6.

The chain joins TRBV30 to TRBJ1-1; D is ambiguous. The CDR3 runs 12 residues. CDR1 is GTSNPN and CDR2 is SVGIG in the germline V gene (reference sequence). The CDR3 DNA sequence: TGTGCTTACAGCAGAATGAACACTGAAGCTTTCTTT. Translated, it gives CAYSRMNTEAFF.

The chain recombines TRBV9 with TRBJ1-3; possibly TRBD1 for D (6 bases). V was clipped by 2 bases and J by 0 bases, with 12 bases between them. The CDR3 is 16 residues long. Germline values: CDR1 SGDLS, CDR2 YYNGEE. The CDR3 DNA sequence: TGTGCCAGCAGCGTTCTGGACAGCTTCTCTGGAAACACCATATATTTT. It is translated as CASSVLDSFSGNTIYF.

In its sample, this clone was seen once. This chain connects TRBV30 to TRBJ2-1; 11 bases are shared with TRBD2. CDR3 size: 15 residues. Germline V CDR1 and CDR2: GTSNPN, SVGIG (reference sequence). The ends lost 0 bases at V and 8 bases at J; junction bases unmatched: 6. The CDR3 coding sequence is TGTGCCTGGAGTGTGGCTAGCGGGAGGTTGTATGAGCAGTTCTTC. This gives the protein CAWSVASGRLYEQFF.

This rearrangement joins TRBV27 to TRBJ1-4; D not certain. The V and J ends lost 3 bases and 2 bases respectively, with 10 bases between them. This CDR3 has 15 residues. Germline assignment: CDR1 MNHEY and CDR2 SMNVEV (reference sequence). The CDR3: CASSLAGYTNEKLFF. The CDR3 nucleotides are TGTGCCAGCAGTTTGGCGGGGTACACTAATGAAAAACTGTTTTTT.